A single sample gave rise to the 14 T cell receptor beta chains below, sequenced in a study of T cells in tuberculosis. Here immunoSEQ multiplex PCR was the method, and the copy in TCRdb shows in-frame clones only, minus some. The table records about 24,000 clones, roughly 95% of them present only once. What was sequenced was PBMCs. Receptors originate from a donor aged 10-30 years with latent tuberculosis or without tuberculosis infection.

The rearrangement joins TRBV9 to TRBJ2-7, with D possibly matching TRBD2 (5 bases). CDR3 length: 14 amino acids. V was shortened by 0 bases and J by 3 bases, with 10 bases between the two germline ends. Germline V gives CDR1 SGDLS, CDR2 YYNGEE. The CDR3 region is CASSVVERNYEQYV. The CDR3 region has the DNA TGTGCCAGCAGCGTAGTTGAGCGGAACTACGAGCAGTACGTC.

The CDR3 DNA reads as TGCGCCAGCAGCCCATTACAGGGGACTAATTCACCCCTCCACTTT. Encoded protein: CASSPLQGTNSPLHF. The chain employs TRBV4-1 and TRBJ1-6; TRBD1 matches 7 bases. The CDR3 covers 15 residues. Germline V gives CDR1 MGHRA, CDR2 YSYEKL. Germline trimming cut 4 bases from V and 6 bases from J; bases unmatched to any gene: 6.

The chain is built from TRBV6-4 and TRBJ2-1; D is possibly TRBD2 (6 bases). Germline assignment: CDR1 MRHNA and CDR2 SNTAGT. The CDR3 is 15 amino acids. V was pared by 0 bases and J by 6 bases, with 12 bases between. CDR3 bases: TGTGCCAGCAGTGACTCACTCGGGGGAGGCAATGAGCAGTTCTTC. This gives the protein CASSDSLGGGNEQFF.

The CDR3 DNA is TGTGCCAGCTCACCGATCACAGGGGGCACTCGCAATGAGCAGTTCTTC. Amino acids: CASSPITGGTRNEQFF. The chain couples TRBV18 to TRBJ2-1; 9 positions match TRBD1. The CDR3 is 16 residues long. The J segment lost 6 bases and the V segment lost 3 bases, leaving 9 bases of the junction unmatched. Per the germline V gene, CDR1 is KGHSH and CDR2 is LQKENI.

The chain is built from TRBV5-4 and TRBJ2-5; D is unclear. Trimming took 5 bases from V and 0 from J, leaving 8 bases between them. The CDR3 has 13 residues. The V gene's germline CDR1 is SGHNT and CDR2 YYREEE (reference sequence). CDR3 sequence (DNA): TGTGCCAGCAGTTCTGGCCACCAAGAGACCCAGTACTTC. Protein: CASSSGHQETQYF.

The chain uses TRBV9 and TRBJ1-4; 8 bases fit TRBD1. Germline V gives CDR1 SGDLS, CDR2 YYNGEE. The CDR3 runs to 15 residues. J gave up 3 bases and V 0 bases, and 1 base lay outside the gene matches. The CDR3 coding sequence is TGTGCCAGCAGCGTAGGGGACAGGCCTAATGAAAAACTGTTTTTT. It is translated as CASSVGDRPNEKLFF.

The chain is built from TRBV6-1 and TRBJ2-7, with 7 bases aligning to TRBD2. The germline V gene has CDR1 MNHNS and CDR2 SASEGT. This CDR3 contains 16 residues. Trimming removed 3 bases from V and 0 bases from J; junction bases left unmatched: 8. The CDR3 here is CASSDKWGGTSYEQYF. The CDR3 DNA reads TGTGCCAGCAGTGATAAGTGGGGGGGGACCTCCTACGAGCAGTACTTC.

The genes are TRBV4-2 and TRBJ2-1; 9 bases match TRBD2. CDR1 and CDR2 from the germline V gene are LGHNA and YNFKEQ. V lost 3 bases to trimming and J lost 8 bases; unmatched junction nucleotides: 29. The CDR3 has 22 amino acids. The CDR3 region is CASSHGGPRGGSLGLINDEQFF. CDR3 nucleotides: TGTGCCAGCAGCCACGGGGGCCCGCGGGGGGGAAGTTTAGGATTAATTAACGATGAGCAGTTCTTC.

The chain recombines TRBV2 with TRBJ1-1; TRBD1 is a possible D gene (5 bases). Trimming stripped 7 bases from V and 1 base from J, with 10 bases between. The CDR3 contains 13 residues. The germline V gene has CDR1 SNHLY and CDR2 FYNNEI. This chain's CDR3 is CASKGLENTEAFF. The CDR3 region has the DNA TGTGCCAGCAAGGGGTTGGAGAACACTGAAGCTTTCTTT.

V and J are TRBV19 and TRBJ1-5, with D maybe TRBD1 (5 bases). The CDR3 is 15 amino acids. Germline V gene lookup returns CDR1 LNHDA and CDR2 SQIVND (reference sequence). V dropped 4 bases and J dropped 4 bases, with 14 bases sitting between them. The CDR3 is CASSTSGTRNQPQHF. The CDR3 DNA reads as TGTGCCAGTAGTACGTCCGGGACTAGAAATCAGCCCCAGCATTTT. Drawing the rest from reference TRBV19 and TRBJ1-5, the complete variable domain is DGGITQSPKYLFRKEGQNVTLSCEQNLNHDAMYWYRQDPGQGLRLIYYSQIVNDFQKGDIAEGYSVSREKKESFPLTVTSAQKNPTAFYLCASSTSGTRNQPQHFGDGTRLSIL.

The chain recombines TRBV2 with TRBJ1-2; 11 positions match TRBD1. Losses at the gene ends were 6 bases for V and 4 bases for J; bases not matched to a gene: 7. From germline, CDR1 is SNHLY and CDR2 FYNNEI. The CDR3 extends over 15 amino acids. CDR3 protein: CASSPWTGGIYGYTF. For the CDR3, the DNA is TGTGCCAGCAGCCCTTGGACAGGGGGCATCTATGGCTACACCTTC.

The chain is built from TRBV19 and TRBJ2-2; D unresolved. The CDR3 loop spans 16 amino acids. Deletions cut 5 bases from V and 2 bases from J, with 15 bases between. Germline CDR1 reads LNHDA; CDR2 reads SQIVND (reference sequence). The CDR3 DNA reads TGTGCCAGTAGTGTTCAGGCCGCCGGTAACACCGGGGAGCTGTTTTTT. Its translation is CASSVQAAGNTGELFF.

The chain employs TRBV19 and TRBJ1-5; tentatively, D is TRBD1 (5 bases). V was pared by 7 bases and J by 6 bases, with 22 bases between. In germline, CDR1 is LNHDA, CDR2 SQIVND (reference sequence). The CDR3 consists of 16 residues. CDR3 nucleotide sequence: TGTGCCAGTATTGGCCTCGGGGGGGAATGGGGTCAGCCCCAGCATTTT. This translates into CASIGLGGEWGQPQHF.

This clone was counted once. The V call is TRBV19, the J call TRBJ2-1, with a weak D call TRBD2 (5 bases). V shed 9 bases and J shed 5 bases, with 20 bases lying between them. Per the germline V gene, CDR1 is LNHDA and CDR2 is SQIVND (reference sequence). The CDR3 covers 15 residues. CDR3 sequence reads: CASAPRGSANNEQFF. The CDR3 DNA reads TGTGCCAGCGCCCCCCGAGGTAGCGCGAACAATGAGCAGTTCTTC. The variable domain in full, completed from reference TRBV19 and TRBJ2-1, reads DGGITQSPKYLFRKEGQNVTLSCEQNLNHDAMYWYRQDPGQGLRLIYYSQIVNDFQKGDIAEGYSVSREKKESFPLTVTSAQKNPTAFYLCASAPRGSANNEQFFGPGTRLTVL.